The next 23 T cell receptor beta chains were all read from a single sample in a study of identical twins. TCRdb reanalysed the 5' RACE reads using MiXCR and keeps one entry per CDR3 protein. The sample lists hundreds of thousands of distinct CDR3 sequences, 10% to 15% occurring once. The same sample was also studied in work on yellow fever vaccine responses in identical twins.

Specimen: PBMCs. These receptors were collected from a woman between 18 and 30 years old in good health.

V usage is TRBV20-1 and J usage is TRBJ2-2; 8 bases are shared with TRBD1. The CDR3 totals 15 residues. J gave up 7 bases and V 0 bases, and 7 bases lay outside the gene matches. The germline V gene has CDR1 DFQATT and CDR2 SNEGSKA (reference sequence). CDR3 sequence (DNA): TGCAGTGCTAGAGAAAATCAGGGGGCGAGCGGGGAGCTGTTTTTT. The encoded protein is CSARENQGASGELFF.

This clonotype has ten or more counts. CDR3: CASRTGIQPQHF. CDR3 nucleotide sequence: TGTGCCAGCAGGACAGGGATTCAGCCCCAGCATTTT. The rearrangement joins TRBV12-3 or TRBV12-4 to TRBJ1-5; 7 positions agree with TRBD1. This CDR3 region has 12 residues. J gave up 6 bases and V 6 bases, and 2 bases lay outside the gene matches.

The chain joins TRBV12-3 or TRBV12-4 to TRBJ1-6, with D perhaps matching TRBD1 (5 bases). V dropped 6 bases and J dropped 6 bases, with 18 bases sitting between them. The CDR3 contains 16 residues. CDR3: CASRSPTTEPNSPLHF. The CDR3 nucleotides read TGTGCCAGCAGGTCCCCGACGACAGAACCTAATTCACCCCTCCACTTT.

This clonotype was seen more than once but under ten times. The rearrangement uses TRBV27 and TRBJ2-1; D might be TRBD2 (5 bases). Germline-derived CDR1 and CDR2 are MNHEY and SMNVEV (reference sequence). Trimming took 2 bases from V and 2 from J, leaving 10 bases between them. The CDR3 is made up of 15 amino acids. This CDR3 reads CASSLGLTAYNEQFF. CDR3 bases: TGTGCCAGCAGTTTAGGACTCACCGCCTACAATGAGCAGTTCTTC.

This clonotype came up a few times. The chain employs TRBV25-1 and TRBJ1-6, with 7 nucleotides matching TRBD1. Germline-derived CDR1 and CDR2 are MGHDK and SYGVNS. V was clipped by 7 bases and J by 9 bases; unmatched bases: 9. The CDR3 runs to 14 residues. The CDR3: CASTGPGGASPLHF. CDR3 coding DNA: TGTGCCAGCACCGGTCCAGGGGGGGCTTCACCCCTCCACTTT.

This clonotype has just a few counts. This sequence joins TRBV20-1 and TRBJ2-6, with a tentative D call TRBD2 (6 bases). The V gene lost 5 bases and the J gene lost 2 bases, with 10 bases spanning the gap. The CDR3 extends over 14 amino acids. CDR1 and CDR2 from the germline V gene are DFQATT and SNEGSKA (reference sequence). DNA for the CDR3: TGCAGTGCTGGAGGGTTGACTGGGGCCAACGTCCTGACTTTC. Translating gives CSAGGLTGANVLTF.

This clonotype has just a few counts. The V call is TRBV10-3, the J call TRBJ2-1; possibly TRBD2 for D (7 bases). This CDR3 region has 16 residues. V was trimmed by 6 bases and J by 3 bases, leaving 18 bases between them. Germline values: CDR1 ENHRY, CDR2 SYGVKD. CDR3 in DNA: TGTGCCATCAGCTCGGCGGGGGCGGGTAACTACAATGAGCAGTTCTTC. This translates into CAISSAGAGNYNEQFF.

This clonotype was recorded many times. This sequence joins TRBV12-3 or TRBV12-4 and TRBJ2-5; D unclear. V was shortened by 3 bases and J by 5 bases, with 10 bases between the two germline ends. The CDR3 is made up of 13 amino acids. The CDR3 protein is CASSFDRRETQYF. The CDR3 nucleotides read TGTGCCAGCAGTTTTGACCGTAGGGAGACCCAGTACTTC.

The CDR3 DNA reads TGTGCCAGCAGTGAAGGGCTCTTGACTGTCGGGGGCAATGAGCAGTTCTTC. This encodes CASSEGLLTVGGNEQFF. The V call is TRBV25-1, the J call TRBJ2-1; perhaps TRBD2 as D (6 bases). Per the germline V gene, CDR1 is MGHDK and CDR2 is SYGVNS. The V and J ends lost 2 bases and 6 bases respectively, with 20 bases between them. CDR3 length: 17 residues.

This chain links TRBV9 with TRBJ2-1, with a tentative D call TRBD2 (6 bases). The CDR3 is 14 residues long. Germline V gene lookup returns CDR1 SGDLS and CDR2 YYNGEE. The germline V and J ends were trimmed by 3 bases and 8 bases, with 15 bases remaining between them. DNA for the CDR3: TGTGCCAGCAGCGGCGGGGTGGGGTTCTATGAGCAGTTCTTC. It is translated as CASSGGVGFYEQFF.

J is TRBJ2-7 and V is TRBV2, with TRBD2 matching over 9 bases. The CDR3 totals 17 residues. V shed 7 bases, J shed 3 bases, and the junction held 16 bases outside the gene matches. CDR1 and CDR2 from the germline V gene are SNHLY and FYNNEI. The DNA for the CDR3 is TGTGCCAGCAAACCTTTAGCGGGAGCGGCGCTGATCTACGAGCAGTACTTC. Encoded protein: CASKPLAGAALIYEQYF. The full variable domain, completed using reference TRBV2 and TRBJ2-7, is EPEVTQTPSHQVTQMGQEVILRCVPISNHLYFYWYRQILGQKVEFLVSFYNNEISEKSEIFDDQFSVERPDGSNFTLKIRSTKLEDSAMYFCASKPLAGAALIYEQYFGPGTRLTVT.

This clonotype turned up a few times. The chain links TRBV4-1 to TRBJ2-5; D could derive from TRBD1 or TRBD2 (5 bases each). The CDR3 has 17 amino acids. V dropped 3 bases and J dropped 4 bases, with 21 bases sitting between them. The germline gives CDR1 MGHRA, CDR2 YSYEKL. This CDR3 reads CASSQLPGPQGRETQYF. As DNA, the CDR3 is TGCGCCAGCAGCCAGCTACCGGGACCCCAAGGACGAGAGACCCAGTACTTC.

This clonotype appeared a few times. The chain carries TRBV20-1 and TRBJ2-1; 11 bases line up with TRBD2. J was trimmed by 0 bases and V by 0 bases; bases with no gene match: 13. CDR3 length: 20 residues. CDR1 and CDR2 from the germline V gene are DFQATT and SNEGSKA (reference sequence). CDR3 amino acids: CSARDGVRTSGSSSYNEQFF. As DNA, the CDR3 is TGCAGTGCTAGAGATGGTGTCAGGACTAGCGGGTCGAGCTCCTACAATGAGCAGTTCTTC.

V usage is TRBV6-4 and J usage is TRBJ2-1, with 10 bases that match TRBD2. The germline V gene has CDR1 MRHNA and CDR2 SNTAGT. CDR3 length: 13 amino acids. V was pared by 11 bases and J by 9 bases, with 10 bases of the junction left unmatched. CDR3 protein: CARLTSGKGEQFF. Written as DNA, the CDR3 is TGTGCCCGCCTAACTAGCGGGAAGGGTGAGCAGTTCTTC.

The table lists this clonotype with a few counts. This chain joins TRBV20-1 and TRBJ2-7; no firm D call. Germline CDR1 DFQATT, CDR2 SNEGSKA (reference sequence). Deletions cut 1 base from V and 3 bases from J, with 10 bases between. There are 13 residues in the CDR3. The CDR3 sequence is CSARARQDYEQYF. CDR3 DNA sequence: TGCAGTGCTAGAGCGCGGCAGGACTACGAGCAGTACTTC.

This clonotype showed up many times. The rearrangement uses TRBV12-3 or TRBV12-4 and TRBJ1-6, with D hard to call. The CDR3 spans 12 residues. Trimming cost V 5 bases and J 10 bases, with 9 bases left between them. CDR3 coding DNA: TGTGCCAGCAGTCCTCCTGGGTCACCCCTCCACTTT. Amino acids: CASSPPGSPLHF.

The sample holds a few counts of this clonotype. The chain couples TRBV12-3 or TRBV12-4 to TRBJ1-4; D gene ambiguous. Trimming removed 5 bases from V and 8 bases from J, with 9 bases in between. The CDR3 loop spans 12 amino acids. This chain's CDR3 is CASSAKGEKLFF. CDR3 DNA sequence: TGTGCCAGCAGTGCAAAGGGCGAAAAACTGTTTTTT.

The chain's CDR3 is CASSFSGSEAFF. CDR3 coding DNA: TGTGCCAGCAGCTTTAGCGGGTCTGAAGCTTTCTTT. V gene TRBV7-6 combines with J gene TRBJ1-1; D is ambiguous. Trimming took 3 bases from V and 6 from J, leaving 8 bases between them. Germline V gene sequence: CDR1 SGHVS, CDR2 FNYEAQ. The CDR3 runs to 12 residues.

This clonotype appeared a few times. The chain joins TRBV6-5 to TRBJ1-6, with TRBD1 matching 7 bases. CDR3 length equals 16 residues. In germline, CDR1 is MNHEY, CDR2 SVGAGI. The trim removed 2 bases at V and 4 bases at J, leaving 5 bases unmatched. The CDR3 here is CASSYVTRGYNSPLHF. Here the CDR3 DNA reads TGTGCCAGCAGTTACGTAACCAGGGGGTATAATTCACCCCTCCACTTT.

The genes are TRBV12-3 or TRBV12-4 and TRBJ2-2, with TRBD1 matching over 7 bases. V lost 5 bases, J lost 4 bases, and 10 bases stayed unmatched. The CDR3 consists of 16 residues. CDR3: CASSKTGTVTTGELFF. DNA for the CDR3: TGTGCCAGCAGTAAGACCGGGACAGTGACCACCGGGGAGCTGTTTTTT.

This clonotype was detected only a few times. The V and J genes are TRBV29-1 and TRBJ1-1; no reliable D call. Per germline, CDR1 SQVTM and CDR2 ANQGSEA. The CDR3 extends over 15 amino acids. Between the trimmed V and J ends, which lost 5 bases and 0 bases, there was a span of 16 bases. CDR3 nucleotide sequence: TGCAGCGTTCAGCCCCAGCGGTCCATGAACACTGAAGCTTTCTTT. Encoded protein: CSVQPQRSMNTEAFF.

The chain recombines TRBV7-9 with TRBJ1-1; no firm D call. Looked up from germline, CDR1 is SEHNR and CDR2 is FQNEAQ (reference sequence). V was clipped by 4 bases and J by 8 bases, with 17 bases between them. There are 14 residues in the CDR3. CDR3 in DNA: TGTGCCAGCAGCTCCTTGCCCATTCGGAACGAAGCTTTCTTT. It yields the protein CASSSLPIRNEAFF.

The table lists this clonotype with a few counts. The chain combines TRBV3-1 with TRBJ1-1; a possible D gene is TRBD1 (5 bases). V was clipped by 0 bases and J by 10 bases, with 12 bases between them. CDR1 and CDR2 (germline): LGHDT, YNNKEL (reference sequence). CDR3 length equals 13 residues. The CDR3 sequence is CASSQEPYRGAFF. CDR3 coding DNA: TGTGCCAGCAGCCAAGAACCGTATAGGGGAGCTTTCTTT.